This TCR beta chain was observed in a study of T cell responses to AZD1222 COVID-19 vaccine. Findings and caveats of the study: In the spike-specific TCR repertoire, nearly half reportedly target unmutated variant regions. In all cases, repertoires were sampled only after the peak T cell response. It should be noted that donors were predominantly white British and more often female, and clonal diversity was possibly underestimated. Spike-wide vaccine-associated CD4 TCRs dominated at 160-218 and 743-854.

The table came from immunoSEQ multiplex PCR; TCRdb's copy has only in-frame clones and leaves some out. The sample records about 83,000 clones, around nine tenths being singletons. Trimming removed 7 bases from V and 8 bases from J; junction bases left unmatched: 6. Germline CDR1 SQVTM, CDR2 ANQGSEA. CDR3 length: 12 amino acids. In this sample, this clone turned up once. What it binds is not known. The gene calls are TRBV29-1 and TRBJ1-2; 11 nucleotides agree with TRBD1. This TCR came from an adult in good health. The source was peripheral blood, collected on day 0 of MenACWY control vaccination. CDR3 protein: CSGEDRGLGYTF. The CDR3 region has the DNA TGCAGCGGCGAGGACAGGGGGCTCGGCTACACCTTC.